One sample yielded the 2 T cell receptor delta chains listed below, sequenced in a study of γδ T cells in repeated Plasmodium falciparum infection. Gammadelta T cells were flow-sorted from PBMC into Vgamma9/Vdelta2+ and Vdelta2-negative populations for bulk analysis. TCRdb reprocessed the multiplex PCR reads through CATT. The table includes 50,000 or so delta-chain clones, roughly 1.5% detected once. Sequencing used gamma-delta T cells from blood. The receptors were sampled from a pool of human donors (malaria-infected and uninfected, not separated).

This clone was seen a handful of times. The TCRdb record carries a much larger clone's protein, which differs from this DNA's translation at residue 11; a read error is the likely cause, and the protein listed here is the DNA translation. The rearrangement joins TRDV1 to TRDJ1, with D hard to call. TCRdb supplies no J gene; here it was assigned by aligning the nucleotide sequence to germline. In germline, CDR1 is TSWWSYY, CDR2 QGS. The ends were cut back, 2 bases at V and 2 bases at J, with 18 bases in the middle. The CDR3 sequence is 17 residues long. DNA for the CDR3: TGTGCTCTTGGGGAAAGGAAGGGCGAGCCCAAGACCGATAAACTCATCTTT. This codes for CALGERKGEPKTDKLIF.

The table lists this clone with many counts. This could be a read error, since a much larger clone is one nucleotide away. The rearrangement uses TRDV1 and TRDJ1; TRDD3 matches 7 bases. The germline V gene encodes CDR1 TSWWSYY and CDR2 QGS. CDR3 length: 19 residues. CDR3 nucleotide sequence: TGTGCTCCTGGGGGGGGCGTCCTCAGGATACGCTCGTACACCGATAAACTCATCTTT. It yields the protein CAPGGGVLRIRSYTDKLIF.